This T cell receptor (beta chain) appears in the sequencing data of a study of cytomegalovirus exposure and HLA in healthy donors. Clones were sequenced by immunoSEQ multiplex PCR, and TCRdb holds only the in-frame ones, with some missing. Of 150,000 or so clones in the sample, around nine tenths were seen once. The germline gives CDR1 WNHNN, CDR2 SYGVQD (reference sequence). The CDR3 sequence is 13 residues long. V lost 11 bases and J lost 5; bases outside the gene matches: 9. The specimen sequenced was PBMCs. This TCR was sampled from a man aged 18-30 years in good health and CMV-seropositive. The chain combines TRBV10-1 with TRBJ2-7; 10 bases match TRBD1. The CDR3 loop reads CACFRDRGHEQYF. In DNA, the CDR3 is TGCGCCTGCTTTAGGGACAGGGGCCACGAGCAGTACTTC.